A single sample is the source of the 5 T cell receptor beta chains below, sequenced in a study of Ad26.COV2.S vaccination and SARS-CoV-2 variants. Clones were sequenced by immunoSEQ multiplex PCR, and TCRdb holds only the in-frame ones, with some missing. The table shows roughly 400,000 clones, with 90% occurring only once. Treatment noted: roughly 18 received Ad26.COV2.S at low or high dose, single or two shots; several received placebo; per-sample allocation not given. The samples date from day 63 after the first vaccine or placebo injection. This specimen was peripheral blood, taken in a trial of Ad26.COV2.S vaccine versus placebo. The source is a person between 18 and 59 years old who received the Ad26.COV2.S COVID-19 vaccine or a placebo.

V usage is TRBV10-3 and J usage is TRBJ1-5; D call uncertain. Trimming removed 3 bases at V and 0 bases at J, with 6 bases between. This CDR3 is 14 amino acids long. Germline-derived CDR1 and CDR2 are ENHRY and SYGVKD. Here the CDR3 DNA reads TGTGCCATCAGTGATGTCATTAGCAATCAGCCCCAGCATTTT. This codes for CAISDVISNQPQHF.

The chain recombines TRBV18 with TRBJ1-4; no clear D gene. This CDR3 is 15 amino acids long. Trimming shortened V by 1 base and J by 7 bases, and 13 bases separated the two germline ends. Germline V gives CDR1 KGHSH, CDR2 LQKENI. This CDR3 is CASSPLSGSLEKLFF. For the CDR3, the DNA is TGTGCCAGCTCACCACTATCGGGCAGTCTTGAAAAACTGTTTTTT.

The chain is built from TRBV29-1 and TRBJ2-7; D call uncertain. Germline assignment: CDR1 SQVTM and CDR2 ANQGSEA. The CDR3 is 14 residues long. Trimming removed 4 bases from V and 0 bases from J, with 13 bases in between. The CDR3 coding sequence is TGCAGCGTTGGTCACGGATCCAGCTCCTACGAGCAGTACTTC. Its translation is CSVGHGSSSYEQYF.

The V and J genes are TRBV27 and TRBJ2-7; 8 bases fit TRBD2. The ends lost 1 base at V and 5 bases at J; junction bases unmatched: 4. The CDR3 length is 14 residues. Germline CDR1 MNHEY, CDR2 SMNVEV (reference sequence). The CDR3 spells CASSLFASGHEQYF. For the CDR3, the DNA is TGTGCCAGCAGTTTATTTGCTAGCGGGCACGAGCAGTACTTC.

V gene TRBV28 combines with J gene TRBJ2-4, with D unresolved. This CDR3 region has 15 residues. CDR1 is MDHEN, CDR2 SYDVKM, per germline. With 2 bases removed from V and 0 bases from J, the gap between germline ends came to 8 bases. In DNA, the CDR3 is TGTGCCAGCAGTTTAAACAGAAAAGCCAAAAACATTCAGTACTTC. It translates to CASSLNRKAKNIQYF.